The 28 T cell receptor beta chains in this list originate from one sample, sequenced in a study of tumor T cells in aggressive B-cell lymphoma. Sequenced by immunoSEQ multiplex PCR; TCRdb stores in-frame clones only, minus some. Of more than 2,000 clones listed, 60% to 85% were seen once; the top ten hold over 13%. Input material: tumor tissue. The receptors shown here come from an adult with diffuse large B cell lymphoma.

The rearrangement links TRBV7-8 to TRBJ1-6, with D possibly TRBD1 on 5 matching bases. The CDR3 is 15 residues long. Trimming took off 5 bases at V and 9 bases at J, with 17 bases between the two ends. The germline V gene encodes CDR1 SGHVS and CDR2 FQNEAQ. This chain's CDR3 is CASSPRSGLSSPLHF. Written as DNA, the CDR3 is TGTGCCAGCAGCCCTAGGTCGGGACTAAGTTCACCCCTCCACTTT. The complete variable domain, with remaining parts taken from reference TRBV7-8 and TRBJ1-6, reads GAGVSQSPRYKVAKRGQDVALRCDPISGHVSLFWYQQALGQGPEFLTYFQNEAQLDKSGLPSDRFFAERPEGSVSTLKIQRTQQEDSAVYLCASSPRSGLSSPLHFGNGTRLTVT.

This clone was counted between two and nine times. The V and J genes are TRBV2 and TRBJ1-2; the D gene is possibly TRBD1 (5 bases). The V and J ends lost 7 bases and 7 bases respectively, with 13 bases between them. The V gene's germline CDR1 is SNHLY and CDR2 FYNNEI. This CDR3 region has 12 residues. CDR3: CASNVGGAGYTF. The CDR3 DNA reads as TGTGCCAGCAACGTAGGAGGGGCTGGCTACACCTTC.

The chain carries TRBV11-2 and TRBJ2-1; 7 bases line up with TRBD2. V shed 5 bases and J 8 bases; nucleotides not matched to a gene: 6. The CDR3 spans 13 residues. CDR1 and CDR2 from the germline V gene are SGHAT and FQNNGV. The DNA for the CDR3 is TGTGCCAGCAGCCCCGGGGGGAGGCATGAGCAGTTCTTC. Protein product: CASSPGGRHEQFF.

V usage is TRBV7-9 and J usage is TRBJ1-5; tentatively, D is TRBD1 (6 bases). This CDR3 comprises 15 residues. Trimming left V 2 bases short and J 6 bases short, with 14 bases between. CDR1 and CDR2 from the germline V gene are SEHNR and FQNEAQ (reference sequence). This chain's CDR3 is CASSLPRGGFQPQHF. CDR3 in DNA: TGTGCCAGCAGCTTACCGCGAGGGGGTTTTCAGCCCCAGCATTTT.

The chain is built from TRBV5-5 and TRBJ2-2; TRBD2 matches at 7 bases. The V gene's germline CDR1 is SGHKS and CDR2 YYEKEE (reference sequence). Trimming took 4 bases from V and 5 from J; bases not matched to a gene: 5. This CDR3 spans 14 amino acids. CDR3 region: CASSAGLPTGELFF. In DNA form, the CDR3 reads TGTGCCAGCAGCGCGGGACTACCTACCGGGGAGCTGTTTTTT.

The V gene is TRBV10-2, the J gene TRBJ1-1; 8 bases match TRBD1. V shed 6 bases, J shed 7 bases, and the junction held 7 bases outside the gene matches. The CDR3 is 13 residues long. Germline CDR1 and CDR2: WSHSY and SAAADI. The CDR3 DNA follows: TGCGCCAGCAGGGCCGGGACAGGAGGTGAAGCTTTCTTT. This gives the protein CASRAGTGGEAFF.

The DNA of the CDR3 is TGTGCCAGTAACGCAGGGTCCGATAATTCACCCCTCCACTTT. Amino acid sequence: CASNAGSDNSPLHF. The chain links TRBV19 to TRBJ1-6; D might be TRBD1 (5 bases). Between the trimmed V and J ends, which lost 7 bases and 5 bases, there was a span of 12 bases. The CDR3 has 14 amino acids. CDR1 is LNHDA, CDR2 SQIVND, per germline (reference sequence).

This chain joins TRBV6-8 and TRBJ1-5; D is ambiguous. Germline V gene data show CDR1 as MNHGY and CDR2 as SAAAGT. The CDR3 extends over 12 amino acids. V lost 6 bases, J lost 6 bases, and 9 bases lay in between. CDR3 region: CASSPVFQPQHF. CDR3 nucleotides: TGTGCCAGCAGCCCGGTTTTTCAGCCCCAGCATTTT.

The gene calls are TRBV6-6 and TRBJ2-1; possibly TRBD2 for D (6 bases). The CDR3 is 13 amino acids. Germline values: CDR1 MNHNY, CDR2 SVGAGI (reference sequence). V dropped 6 bases and J dropped 7 bases, with 13 bases sitting between them. This CDR3 reads CASRAPAGNEQFF. The CDR3, as DNA: TGTGCCAGCAGAGCTCCGGCGGGGAATGAGCAGTTCTTC.

V gene TRBV28 combines with J gene TRBJ2-3, with D perhaps TRBD1 (6 bases). The CDR3 totals 15 residues. V lost 3 bases, J lost 0 bases, and 10 bases lay in between. From germline, CDR1 is MDHEN and CDR2 SYDVKM. The CDR3 bases are TGTGCCAGCAGTTTGGCAGGGGCGAGCACAGATACGCAGTATTTT. The encoded protein is CASSLAGASTDTQYF.

For the CDR3, the DNA is TGTGCCATCAGTGACAGCCAGGGCTATGGCTACACCTTC. This translates into CAISDSQGYGYTF. The V gene is TRBV10-3, the J gene TRBJ1-2, with a tentative D call TRBD1 (5 bases). CDR3 length equals 13 residues. Germline assignment: CDR1 ENHRY and CDR2 SYGVKD. The germline V and J ends were trimmed by 3 bases and 4 bases, with 9 bases remaining between them.

Concerning this clone: The junction departs from the called germline gene at one end, perhaps through a read error. CDR3 nucleotide sequence: TGTGCCAGCAGCTTGGGGGACACCCCGCCCCTGATCTTT. Amino acids: CASSLGDTPPLIF. The V and J genes are TRBV5-4 and TRBJ1-1; D is possibly TRBD1 (6 bases). This CDR3 region has 13 residues. Germline values: CDR1 SGHNT, CDR2 YYREEE (reference sequence).

This chain joins TRBV10-3 and TRBJ2-1; 8 bases agree with TRBD1. The CDR3 extends over 16 amino acids. Germline V CDR1 and CDR2: ENHRY, SYGVKD. Losses at the gene ends were 4 bases for V and 1 base for J; bases not matched to a gene: 6. The CDR3 reads CAISGYRGVSYNEQFF. The CDR3 nucleotides read TGTGCCATCAGTGGATACAGGGGGGTTTCCTACAATGAGCAGTTCTTC.

The chain has TRBV6-1 and TRBJ2-7; 10 positions agree with TRBD1. V lost 2 bases, J lost 5 bases, and 6 bases stayed unmatched. Germline values: CDR1 MNHNS, CDR2 SASEGT. This CDR3 comprises 15 residues. The CDR3 loop is CASSELGTGVHEQYF. The CDR3 DNA sequence: TGTGCCAGCAGTGAATTGGGGACAGGGGTCCACGAGCAGTACTTC.

The DNA of the CDR3 is TGTGCCTGGAGCCCCCGACAGGGATCAGATACGCAGTATTTT. Translation gives CAWSPRQGSDTQYF. V usage is TRBV30 and J usage is TRBJ2-3, with 7 bases identical to TRBD1. The germline CDR1 and CDR2 sequences are GTSNPN and SVGIG (reference sequence). Trimming at V came to 3 bases and at J to 4 bases, leaving 7 bases not matched to a gene. The CDR3 is 14 residues long.

CDR3 region: CASSLWGPGRGYTF. In nucleotides, the CDR3 is TGTGCCAGCAGTTTATGGGGGCCTGGACGTGGCTACACCTTC. The V and J genes are TRBV27 and TRBJ1-2; D is perhaps TRBD1 (6 bases). The CDR3 loop spans 14 amino acids. V lost 1 base to trimming and J lost 7 bases, with 13 bases between them. The V gene's germline CDR1 is MNHEY and CDR2 SMNVEV (reference sequence).

The chain couples TRBV4-2 to TRBJ1-1; D possibly corresponds to TRBD1 (5 bases). The CDR3 is 14 amino acids. V lost 0 bases to trimming and J lost 4 bases, with 9 bases between them. Germline-derived CDR1 and CDR2 are LGHNA and YNFKEQ. The CDR3: CASSQDRAVTEAFF. In DNA form, the CDR3 reads TGTGCCAGCAGCCAAGACAGGGCTGTCACTGAAGCTTTCTTT.

The chain joins TRBV19 to TRBJ2-1; 10 bases map to TRBD1. In germline, CDR1 is LNHDA, CDR2 SQIVND (reference sequence). V was pared by 5 bases and J by 14 bases, with 15 bases of the junction left unmatched. The CDR3 has 15 amino acids. The DNA for the CDR3 is TGTGCCAGTAGTCGTCCCGGGACAGGGGACGGTGTGAAGTTCTTC. Translation gives CASSRPGTGDGVKFF.

This clone is a singleton in its sample. This CDR3 is CAISEGLNYGYTF. The CDR3 nucleotides are TGTGCCATCAGTGAGGGGCTTAACTATGGCTACACCTTC. V gene TRBV10-3 combines with J gene TRBJ1-2; D unresolved. Germline lookup yields CDR1 ENHRY and CDR2 SYGVKD. This CDR3 contains 13 residues. V lost 2 bases and J lost 1, with 5 bases in between.

V is TRBV5-1 and J is TRBJ2-3, with TRBD1 as a possible D gene (5 bases). The CDR3 has 13 residues. Germline CDR1 and CDR2: SGHRS and YFSETQ. The V gene lost 3 bases and the J gene lost 8 bases, with 13 bases spanning the gap. DNA of the CDR3: TGCGCCAGCAGCTGGGGCCCGTCGGCTACGCAGTATTTT. Translated: CASSWGPSATQYF.

By share of the sample, this clone is hyperexpanded. V usage is TRBV5-1 and J usage is TRBJ1-3; possibly TRBD1 for D (5 bases). V lost 1 base and J 2 bases, leaving 7 bases between the germline ends. The CDR3 spans 14 residues. The germline CDR1 and CDR2 sequences are SGHRS and YFSETQ. The CDR3 loop reads CASSLSGTGNTIYF. The CDR3 coding sequence is TGCGCCAGCAGCTTGTCAGGGACTGGAAACACCATATATTTT. Full variable domain (missing parts from reference TRBV5-1 and TRBJ1-3): KAGVTQTPRYLIKTRGQQVTLSCSPISGHRSVSWYQQTPGQGLQFLFEYFSETQRNKGNFPGRFSGRQFSNSRSEMNVSTLELGDSALYLCASSLSGTGNTIYFGEGSWLTVV.

This chain uses TRBV29-1 with TRBJ2-7; D ambiguous. Germline V gives CDR1 SQVTM, CDR2 ANQGSEA. CDR3 size: 13 residues. Trimming pared 0 bases from V and 2 bases from J, leaving 8 bases between. In DNA, the CDR3 is TGCAGCGTTGAAGATGCGGATACCTACGAGCAGTACTTC. The encoded protein is CSVEDADTYEQYF.

The rearrangement joins TRBV15 to TRBJ1-4, with a tentative D call TRBD1 (5 bases). The V end lost 3 bases, the J end lost 6 bases, and 17 bases lay between the germline ends. The length of the CDR3 is 16 residues. CDR1 and CDR2 from the germline V gene are LNHNV and YYDKDF (reference sequence). CDR3 residues: CATSSDQGGRDEKLFF. The CDR3 coding sequence is TGTGCCACCAGCAGTGATCAGGGCGGCAGAGATGAAAAACTGTTTTTT.

This clone occurred a few times. This chain connects TRBV18 to TRBJ2-1; TRBD2 agrees at 9 bases. Germline loops: CDR1 KGHSH, CDR2 LQKENI. CDR3 length: 14 amino acids. V dropped 4 bases and J dropped 7; count of bases not matched to a gene: 5. The CDR3 reads CASSRGLAMNEQFF. The CDR3 region has the DNA TGTGCCAGCTCACGAGGACTAGCGATGAATGAGCAGTTCTTC. The full variable domain, in which reference TRBV18 and TRBJ2-1 provide the parts outside the CDR3, is NAGVMQNPRHLVRRRGQEARLRCSPMKGHSHVYWYRQLPEEGLKFMVYLQKENIIDESGMPKERFSAEFPKEGPSILRIQQVVRGDSAAYFCASSRGLAMNEQFFGPGTRLTVL.

In this sample, this clone turned up a few times. The rearrangement uses TRBV5-4 and TRBJ2-3; 8 nucleotides line up with TRBD2. The ends lost 4 bases at V and 4 bases at J; junction bases unmatched: 11. The CDR3 runs 16 residues. Germline V gene sequence: CDR1 SGHNT, CDR2 YYREEE (reference sequence). CDR3 coding DNA: TGTGCCAGCAGCCTTGAGGTAGCGGGGACATCAGATACGCAGTATTTT. Protein: CASSLEVAGTSDTQYF.

As for this clone: An end of the junction does not agree with germline; a read error may underlie this. The chain links TRBV7-8 to TRBJ1-2, with TRBD1 as a possible D gene (6 bases). Germline lookup yields CDR1 SGHVS and CDR2 FQNEAQ. There are 13 residues in the CDR3. CDR3 nucleotide sequence: TGTGCCAGCAGCACCGTGGGACACCTCGATGGGGTCTTC. Protein: CASSTVGHLDGVF. The variable domain in full, completed from reference TRBV7-8 and TRBJ1-2, reads GAGVSQSPRYKVAKRGQDVALRCDPISGHVSLFWYQQALGQGPEFLTYFQNEAQLDKSGLPSDRFFAERPEGSVSTLKIQRTQQEDSAVYLCASSTVGHLDGVFGSGTRLTVV.

CDR3 sequence (DNA): TGTGCCAGCAGTGAAGACAAGCGCGAAGAGACCCAGTACTTC. This encodes CASSEDKREETQYF. The chain uses TRBV2 and TRBJ2-5; D uncertain. V lost 1 base to trimming and J lost 3 bases, with 9 bases between them. This CDR3 is built from 14 residues. In germline, CDR1 is SNHLY, CDR2 FYNNEI. The entire variable domain, with the rest obtained from reference TRBV2 and TRBJ2-5, is as follows: EPEVTQTPSHQVTQMGQEVILRCVPISNHLYFYWYRQILGQKVEFLVSFYNNEISEKSEIFDDQFSVERPDGSNFTLKIRSTKLEDSAMYFCASSEDKREETQYFGPGTRLLVL.

The rearrangement links TRBV2 to TRBJ2-7, with a possible D match to TRBD2 (6 bases). The germline V and J ends were trimmed by 4 bases and 4 bases, with 11 bases remaining between them. Germline CDR1 and CDR2: SNHLY and FYNNEI. The CDR3 is 13 amino acids. Here the CDR3 reads CASSVAGWYEQYF. CDR3 in DNA: TGTGCCAGCAGTGTGGCGGGGTGGTACGAGCAGTACTTC.